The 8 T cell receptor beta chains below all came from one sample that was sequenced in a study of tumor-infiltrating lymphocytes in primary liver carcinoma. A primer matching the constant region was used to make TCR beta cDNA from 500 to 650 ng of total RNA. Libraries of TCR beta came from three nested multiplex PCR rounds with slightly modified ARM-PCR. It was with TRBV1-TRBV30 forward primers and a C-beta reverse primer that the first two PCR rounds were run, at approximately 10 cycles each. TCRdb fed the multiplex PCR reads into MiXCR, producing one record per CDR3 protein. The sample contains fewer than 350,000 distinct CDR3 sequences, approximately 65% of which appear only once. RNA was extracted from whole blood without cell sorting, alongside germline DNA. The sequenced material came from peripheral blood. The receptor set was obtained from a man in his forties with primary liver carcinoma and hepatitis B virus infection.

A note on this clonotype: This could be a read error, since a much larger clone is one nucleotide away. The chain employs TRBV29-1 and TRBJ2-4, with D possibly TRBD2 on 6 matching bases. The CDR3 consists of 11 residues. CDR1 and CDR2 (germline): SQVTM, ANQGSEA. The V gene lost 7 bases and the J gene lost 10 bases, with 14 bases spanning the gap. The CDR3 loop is CSAEEGPIQYF. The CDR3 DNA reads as TGCAGCGCTGAGGAGGGTCCAATTCAGTACTTC.

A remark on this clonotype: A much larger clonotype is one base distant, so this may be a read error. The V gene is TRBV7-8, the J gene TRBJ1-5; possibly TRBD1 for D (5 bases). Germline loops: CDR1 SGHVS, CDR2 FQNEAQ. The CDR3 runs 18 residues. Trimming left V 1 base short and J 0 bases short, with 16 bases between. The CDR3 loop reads CASSLGMRGANSNQPQHF. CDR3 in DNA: TGTGCCAGCAGCTTAGGCATGCGAGGGGCCAATAGCAATCAGCCCCAGCATTTT.

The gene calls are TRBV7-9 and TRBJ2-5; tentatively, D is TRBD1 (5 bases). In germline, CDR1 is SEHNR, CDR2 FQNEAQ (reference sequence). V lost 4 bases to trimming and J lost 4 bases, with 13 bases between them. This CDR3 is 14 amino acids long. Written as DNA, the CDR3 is TGTGCCAGCAGCTCCCTCTGGCAGGGAGAGACCCAGTACTTC. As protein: CASSSLWQGETQYF.

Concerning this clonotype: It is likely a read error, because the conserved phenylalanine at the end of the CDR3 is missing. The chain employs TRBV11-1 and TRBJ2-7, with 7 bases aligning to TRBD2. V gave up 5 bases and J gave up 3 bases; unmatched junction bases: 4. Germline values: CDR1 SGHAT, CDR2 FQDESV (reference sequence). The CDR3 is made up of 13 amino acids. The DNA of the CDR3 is TGTGCCAGCAGCCTTGGACTAGTCTACGAGCAGTACTTA. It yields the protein CASSLGLVYEQYL.

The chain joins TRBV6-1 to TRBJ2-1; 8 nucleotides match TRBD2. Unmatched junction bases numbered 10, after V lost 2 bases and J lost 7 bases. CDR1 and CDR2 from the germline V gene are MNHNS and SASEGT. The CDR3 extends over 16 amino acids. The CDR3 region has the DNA TGTGCCAGCAGTGAACACCGGCCTAGCGGGTTTAATGAGCAGTTCTTC. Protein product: CASSEHRPSGFNEQFF.

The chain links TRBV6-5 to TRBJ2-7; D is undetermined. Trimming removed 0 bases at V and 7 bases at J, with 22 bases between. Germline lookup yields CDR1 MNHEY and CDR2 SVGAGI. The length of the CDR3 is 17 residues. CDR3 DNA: TGTGCCAGCAGTTACTCGATTATCGGAGCAGGTTTACGTGAGCAGTACTTC. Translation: CASSYSIIGAGLREQYF.

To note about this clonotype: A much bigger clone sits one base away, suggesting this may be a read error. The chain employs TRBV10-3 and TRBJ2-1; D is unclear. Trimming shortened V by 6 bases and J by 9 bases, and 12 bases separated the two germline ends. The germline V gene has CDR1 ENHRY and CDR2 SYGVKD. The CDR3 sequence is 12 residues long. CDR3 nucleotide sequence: TGTGCCATCAGGCCCCTGGGTGGTGAGCAGTTCTTC. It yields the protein CAIRPLGGEQFF.

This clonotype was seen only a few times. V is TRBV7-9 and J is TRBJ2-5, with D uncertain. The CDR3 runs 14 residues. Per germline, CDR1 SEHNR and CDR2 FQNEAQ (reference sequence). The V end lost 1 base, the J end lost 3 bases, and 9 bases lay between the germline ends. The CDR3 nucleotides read TGTGCCAGCAGCTTAGTCGGCGGTAAAGAGACCCAGTACTTC. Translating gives CASSLVGGKETQYF.